The clone carrying this T cell receptor beta chain was recorded many times. The sample belongs to a study of chronic HIV infection and antiretroviral therapy. The CDR3 has 11 residues. Germline CDR1 is SGDLS and CDR2 is YYNGEE. Between the trimmed V and J ends, which lost 2 bases and 15 bases, there was a span of 12 bases. TCRdb recomputed calls from the 5' RACE reads with MiXCR, one row per CDR3 protein. The data hold tens of thousands of distinct CDR3 sequences, with roughly 8.2% observed a single time. The specimen was peripheral blood. The TCR originated in an adult who had HIV and had not received antiretroviral therapy, or was an uninfected healthy control (not recorded which). The chain couples TRBV9 to TRBJ2-1; D perhaps matches TRBD1 (6 bases). The CDR3 DNA is TGTGCCAGCAGCGTCGACAGGATATTGTTCTTC. It is translated as CASSVDRILFF.